This T cell receptor beta chain was recorded in a study of cytomegalovirus exposure and HLA in healthy donors. General study results and limits: The authors later found TCR association rates varying by HLA locus, with DRB1 most and HLA-C fewest. An ancestry cluster, one associated with Asian ancestry, reportedly showed fewer N-insertions than the 666-donor mean in a later analysis.

The germline V gene has CDR1 PRHDT and CDR2 FYEKMQ (reference sequence). J gave up 3 bases and V 0 bases, and 3 bases lay outside the gene matches. This CDR3 comprises 15 residues. At the time of sampling, donors were nominally healthy, though unrecorded immune exposures were likely. On this clone: Its matching antigen is unknown.

A multiplex PCR was run with 60 Vbeta primers and 13 Jbeta primers. Clones were read by immunoSEQ multiplex PCR, and TCRdb kept only the in-frame ones, dropping some. The data contain more than 95,000 clones, 80% of them seen just once; the ten biggest clones take up about 9.2%. The chain has TRBV13 and TRBJ2-7; TRBD1 matches 9 bases. This receptor was taken from a man younger than 40 in good health and CMV-seropositive. The sample taken for sequencing was PBMCs. The CDR3, as DNA: TGTGCCAGCAGCTTAGGCCTGGACAGGGGCTACGAGCAGTACTTC. It encodes CASSLGLDRGYEQYF.